This T cell receptor beta chain stems from a study of cytomegalovirus exposure and HLA in healthy donors. The PCR used 60 Vbeta and 13 Jbeta primers. Assay: immunoSEQ multiplex PCR; the TCRdb copy retains only in-frame clones and omits some. The sample includes 91,000 or so clones. Details on this clone: The junction does not match germline at one end; this may be a read error.

CDR3 length equals 15 residues. From germline, CDR1 is MGHRA and CDR2 YSYEKL. The sequencing input was PBMCs. This chain links TRBV4-1 with TRBJ1-5; weak D call: TRBD1 (6 bases). The sequence was obtained from a woman aged 25 to 39 in good health and CMV-seronegative. In nucleotides, the CDR3 is TGCGTCAGCACTGCTGGGGGGGCAAGTGGTCAGCCCCAGCATTTT. This codes for CVSTAGGASGQPQHF.